Below, 20 T cell receptor beta chains from the same sample are listed, as sequenced in a study of cytomegalovirus exposure and HLA in healthy donors (TCRdb year 2017). Preparation of the library involved the immunoSEQ multiplex PCR assay. For the multiplex PCR, a mixture combining 60 forward primers for TCR Vbeta segments and 13 reverse primers for TCR Jbeta segments was used. In TCRdb, the immuneACCESS table is reduced to in-frame sequences with V and J assigned. These tables do not hold every clone; where another copy was compared, an unresolved V gene accounts for under half, and the others remain unexplained. This specimen's table enumerates about 70,000 clones. Roughly 2.3% of the sample comes from the top ten. What was sequenced was PBMCs. The receptors come from a female donor in good health and CMV-seropositive.

The chain is built from TRBV19 and TRBJ1-1, with no clear D. CDR3 length: 15 amino acids. Germline lookup yields CDR1 LNHDA and CDR2 SQIVND (reference sequence). The germline V and J ends were trimmed by 4 bases and 1 base, with 13 bases remaining between them. The CDR3 reads CASSTNTPGNTEAFF. CDR3 nucleotides: TGTGCCAGTAGTACTAATACCCCAGGGAACACTGAAGCTTTCTTT.

V and J are TRBV28 and TRBJ1-5, with D unresolved. V lost 4 bases to trimming and J lost 3 bases, with 7 bases between them. The length of the CDR3 is 13 residues. Germline V lookup: CDR1 MDHEN, CDR2 SYDVKM. CDR3 loop: CASSSRNNQPQHF. The CDR3, as DNA: TGTGCCAGCAGTTCTAGAAACAATCAGCCCCAGCATTTT.

The rearrangement joins TRBV30 to TRBJ1-2; TRBD1 is a possible D gene (5 bases). Trimming removed 0 bases from V and 7 bases from J, with 12 bases in between. Germline values: CDR1 GTSNPN, CDR2 SVGIG (reference sequence). This CDR3 is 13 amino acids long. Here the CDR3 reads CAWSVGGGGGYTF. CDR3 nucleotide sequence: TGTGCCTGGAGTGTGGGGGGGGGTGGTGGCTACACCTTC.

The chain is built from TRBV6-5 and TRBJ1-1, with 9 bases that match TRBD1. The J segment lost 6 bases and the V segment lost 7 bases, leaving 9 bases of the junction unmatched. The CDR3 totals 14 residues. Germline values: CDR1 MNHEY, CDR2 SVGAGI. CDR3 region: CASKGGQGSAEAFF. CDR3 DNA: TGTGCCAGCAAAGGAGGACAGGGGAGTGCTGAAGCTTTCTTT.

V is TRBV13 and J is TRBJ1-1; no firm D call. CDR3 size: 14 residues. Trimming cost V 4 bases and J 0 bases, with 9 bases left between them. From germline, CDR1 is PRHDT and CDR2 FYEKMQ (reference sequence). CDR3 sequence reads: CASSSGRVNTEAFF. Here the CDR3 DNA reads TGTGCCAGCAGCTCAGGACGGGTGAACACTGAAGCTTTCTTT. Full variable domain (rest looked up from reference TRBV13 and TRBJ1-1): AAGVIQSPRHLIKEKRETATLKCYPIPRHDTVYWYQQGPGQDPQFLISFYEKMQSDKGSIPDRFSAQQFSDYHSELNMSSLELGDSALYFCASSSGRVNTEAFFGQGTRLTVV.

This chain joins TRBV7-7 and TRBJ2-7; no reliable D call. The germline V gene encodes CDR1 SSHAT and CDR2 FNYEAQ (reference sequence). V was clipped by 0 bases and J by 5 bases, with 11 bases between them. The CDR3 runs to 14 residues. The CDR3 sequence: CASSLALPPDEQYF. The CDR3 DNA is TGTGCCAGCAGCTTAGCACTGCCCCCGGACGAGCAGTACTTC.

The rearrangement links TRBV11-2 to TRBJ1-4; D not resolved. This CDR3 is built from 15 residues. Germline loops: CDR1 SGHAT, CDR2 FQNNGV. V was trimmed by 5 bases and J by 0 bases, leaving 10 bases between them. The CDR3 loop is CASSTRLSTNEKLFF. In DNA form, the CDR3 reads TGTGCCAGCAGCACGCGACTCTCAACTAATGAAAAACTGTTTTTT.

V usage is TRBV28 and J usage is TRBJ1-5; D perhaps matches TRBD1 (6 bases). CDR3 length equals 15 residues. Germline V lookup: CDR1 MDHEN, CDR2 SYDVKM. The V and J ends lost 4 bases and 7 bases respectively, with 17 bases between them. CDR3 protein: CASSWGQGAQQPQHF. The CDR3 DNA is TGTGCCAGCAGTTGGGGGCAGGGAGCGCAACAGCCCCAGCATTTT.

This chain links TRBV7-9 with TRBJ1-1, with D maybe TRBD1 (5 bases). The CDR3 sequence is 13 residues long. V lost 4 bases and J lost 5, with 11 bases in between. Germline CDR1 SEHNR, CDR2 FQNEAQ (reference sequence). The CDR3: CASSYTGGTEAFF. Here the CDR3 DNA reads TGTGCCAGCAGCTACACGGGGGGAACTGAAGCTTTCTTT.

This sequence joins TRBV6-6 and TRBJ2-1, with 12 bases matching TRBD2. Germline values: CDR1 MNHNY, CDR2 SVGAGI (reference sequence). This CDR3 has 16 amino acids. Unmatched junction bases numbered 8, after V lost 7 bases and J lost 4 bases. Written as DNA, the CDR3 is TGTGCCAGCAACGATTTTCTAGCGGGAGGGTACAATGAGCAGTTCTTC. Amino acid sequence: CASNDFLAGGYNEQFF.

The V gene is TRBV5-1, the J gene TRBJ2-3; the D gene is possibly TRBD1 (6 bases). The CDR3 contains 14 residues. Per the germline V gene, CDR1 is SGHRS and CDR2 is YFSETQ. The V gene lost 3 bases and the J gene lost 4 bases, with 12 bases spanning the gap. The CDR3 DNA reads TGCGCCAGCAGCTGGGGGCCCCTCGCAGATACGCAGTATTTT. Its translation: CASSWGPLADTQYF.

The chain links TRBV4-1 to TRBJ2-7, with TRBD1 matching 7 bases. CDR1 is MGHRA and CDR2 is YSYEKL in the germline V gene. The CDR3 consists of 14 residues. The V gene end was trimmed by 5 bases and the J gene end by 4 bases; junction bases not matched to a gene: 8. The CDR3 reads CASSSGTVPYEQYF. The CDR3 nucleotides are TGCGCCAGCAGCTCCGGGACAGTCCCTTACGAGCAGTACTTC.

The chain recombines TRBV19 with TRBJ1-3, with 8 bases lining up with TRBD1. CDR1 and CDR2 (germline): LNHDA, SQIVND (reference sequence). J gave up 3 bases and V 3 bases, and 4 bases lay outside the gene matches. The CDR3 is 15 amino acids. In nucleotides, the CDR3 is TGTGCCAGTAGTATGGACAGGGAATTTGGAAACACCATATATTTT. This codes for CASSMDREFGNTIYF.

V is TRBV19 and J is TRBJ2-7; unclear D gene. From germline, CDR1 is LNHDA and CDR2 SQIVND (reference sequence). V lost 3 bases, J lost 2 bases, and 14 bases lay in between. CDR3 size: 15 residues. The CDR3 bases are TGTGCCAGTAGTATCGCGAACAGTAACGCCTACGAGCAGTACTTC. This encodes CASSIANSNAYEQYF.

This chain joins TRBV6-6 and TRBJ1-5; D ambiguous. Trimming removed 2 bases from V and 3 bases from J, with 8 bases in between. CDR1 and CDR2 from the germline V gene are MNHNY and SVGAGI (reference sequence). This CDR3 is built from 14 residues. This chain's CDR3 is CASSYPEINQPQHF. The CDR3 DNA sequence: TGTGCCAGCAGTTACCCGGAGATCAATCAGCCCCAGCATTTT.

For this clone: Other DNA variants within this sample encode the same CDR3. This rearrangement joins TRBV6-1 to TRBJ2-7, with D maybe TRBD1 (6 bases). The CDR3 length is 14 residues. Deletions cut 6 bases from V and 3 bases from J, with 15 bases between. Germline CDR1 and CDR2: MNHNS and SASEGT. Written as DNA, the CDR3 is TGTGCCAGCAGCATCGTAACAGGGATCTACGAGCAGTACTTC. The encoded protein is CASSIVTGIYEQYF.

The chain is built from TRBV2 and TRBJ1-1, with D uncertain. This CDR3 has 15 amino acids. Trimming shortened V by 3 bases and J by 1 base, and 12 bases separated the two germline ends. Germline V gives CDR1 SNHLY, CDR2 FYNNEI. CDR3 loop: CASSDPGAGNTEAFF. CDR3 coding DNA: TGTGCCAGCAGTGACCCTGGTGCGGGGAACACTGAAGCTTTCTTT.

V usage is TRBV7-9 and J usage is TRBJ2-4, with a possible D match to TRBD2 (5 bases). The CDR3 sequence is 16 residues long. In germline, CDR1 is SEHNR, CDR2 FQNEAQ (reference sequence). The ends were cut back, 6 bases at V and 0 bases at J, with 15 bases in the middle. CDR3 DNA: TGTGCCAGCAGTTCGGCCGGGGTAGTAGCCAAAAACATTCAGTACTTC. It translates to CASSSAGVVAKNIQYF.

This chain links TRBV28 with TRBJ1-4; D is ambiguous. Germline CDR1 is MDHEN and CDR2 is SYDVKM. This CDR3 has 11 residues. Trimming removed 7 bases from V and 7 bases from J, with 7 bases in between. CDR3 in amino acids: CASISGEKLFF. The CDR3 bases are TGTGCCAGCATTAGTGGTGAAAAACTGTTTTTT.

The genes are TRBV4-2 and TRBJ2-2; 10 nucleotides line up with TRBD1. The CDR3 runs to 16 residues. With 4 bases clipped from V and 7 bases from J, the junction kept 9 bases outside the gene matches. Looked up from germline, CDR1 is LGHNA and CDR2 is YNFKEQ. The CDR3 region is CASSPTGGKDGGELFF. CDR3 nucleotide sequence: TGTGCCAGCAGCCCGACAGGGGGCAAGGACGGCGGGGAGCTGTTTTTT.